This T cell receptor (beta chain) was sequenced in a study of Graves' ophthalmopathy and Graves' hyperthyroidism. Amplification targeted the TCR beta CDR3 regions, with RNA transcripts as the source material. HTBI-primed RT-PCR formed the first round, and a multiplex PCR formed the second. MiXCR, applied by TCRdb to the multiplex PCR reads, yields one record per CDR3 protein. This table holds more than 300,000 distinct CDR3 sequences, about a sixth found once. Trimming stripped 3 bases from V and 7 bases from J, with 10 bases between. The CDR3 sequence is 13 residues long. Germline V gives CDR1 SNHLY, CDR2 FYNNEI. This clonotype was observed at least ten times.

The V and J genes are TRBV2 and TRBJ1-5; tentatively, D is TRBD1 (5 bases). The TCR originated in an adult woman with stable Graves' hyperthyroidism. The source material was peripheral blood. For the CDR3, the DNA is TGTGCCAGCAGTGAGGAGAGGGACCAGCCCCAGCATTTT. Its protein is CASSEERDQPQHF.